The next 20 T cell receptor beta chains were all read from a single sample in a study of blood T cells in healthy people across ages. For the second PCR, which ran for roughly 6 to 12 cycles, a sample-barcoded 5' primer and a J-beta primer mix were used. MiXCR, applied by TCRdb to the 5' RACE reads, yields one record per CDR3 protein. Among about 1.1 million distinct CDR3 sequences listed, roughly two fifths were seen once. Material for sequencing was blood. The receptor source for this set is a man in his late teens or twenties in good health.

The chain couples TRBV4-1 to TRBJ2-1; D may match TRBD1 or TRBD2 (5 bases each). The germline V gene encodes CDR1 MGHRA and CDR2 YSYEKL. The CDR3 totals 15 residues. V was pared by 4 bases and J by 7 bases, with 17 bases between. The chain's CDR3 is CASSPPTVAGNEQFF. The CDR3, as DNA: TGCGCCAGCAGCCCACCGACAGTTGCGGGTAATGAGCAGTTCTTC.

The rearrangement joins TRBV20-1 to TRBJ1-6, with TRBD1 matching over 8 bases. The CDR3 covers 14 residues. The V segment lost 0 bases and the J segment 10 bases; nucleotides outside the gene matches: 5. From germline, CDR1 is DFQATT and CDR2 SNEGSKA (reference sequence). The chain's CDR3 is CSAREDRENSPLHF. CDR3 bases: TGCAGTGCTAGAGAGGACAGGGAGAACTCACCCCTCCACTTT.

The J gene is TRBJ1-6, the V gene TRBV30, with TRBD1 as a possible D gene (6 bases). V lost 5 bases, J lost 6 bases, and 17 bases lay in between. This CDR3 has 15 amino acids. Germline CDR1 is GTSNPN and CDR2 is SVGIG (reference sequence). The CDR3 DNA sequence: TGTGCCTGGGCCCACCGGGGGGCCGCTAATTCACCCCTCCACTTT. Translating it yields CAWAHRGAANSPLHF.

The V gene is TRBV5-1, the J gene TRBJ2-1; D perhaps matches TRBD1 (5 bases). The germline V and J ends were trimmed by 0 bases and 7 bases, with 14 bases remaining between them. The CDR3 is 15 amino acids. Germline V gene lookup returns CDR1 SGHRS and CDR2 YFSETQ. The DNA for the CDR3 is TGCGCCAGCAGCTTGGGTCCAACGCGGACAAATGAGCAGTTCTTC. It is translated as CASSLGPTRTNEQFF.

V gene TRBV4-3 combines with J gene TRBJ2-7; 7 bases line up with TRBD1. This CDR3 is built from 14 residues. The germline V gene encodes CDR1 LGHNA and CDR2 YSLEER. Trimming at V came to 1 base and at J to 4 bases, leaving 4 bases not matched to a gene. CDR3 sequence: CASSQAQGDYEQYF. The CDR3 bases are TGCGCCAGCAGCCAAGCCCAGGGGGATTACGAGCAGTACTTC.

The CDR3 DNA reads TGTGCCAGCAGCCCGGGGGCCCTCCTCGAGCAGTACTTC. It is translated as CASSPGALLEQYF. This chain joins TRBV7-2 and TRBJ2-7, with D perhaps given as TRBD1 or TRBD2 (6 bases each). V was cut by 5 bases and J by 6 bases, with 14 bases left in between. Germline V lookup: CDR1 SGHTA, CDR2 FQGNSA. CDR3 length: 13 residues.

The V gene is TRBV3-1, the J gene TRBJ2-1; TRBD2 matches at 11 bases. This CDR3 contains 17 residues. V gave up 1 base and J gave up 4 bases; unmatched junction bases: 6. The V gene's germline CDR1 is LGHDT and CDR2 YNNKEL (reference sequence). The chain's CDR3 is CASSQVASGGPYNEQFF. In DNA, the CDR3 is TGTGCCAGCAGCCAAGTTGCTAGCGGGGGGCCTTACAATGAGCAGTTCTTC.

This clonotype came up many times. The J gene is TRBJ2-3, the V gene TRBV29-1; D ambiguous. This CDR3 contains 13 residues. The V end was cut by 6 bases, the J end by 0 bases, with 10 bases between. Germline CDR1 and CDR2: SQVTM and ANQGSEA. CDR3 in amino acids: CSVLLTSTDTQYF. Written as DNA, the CDR3 is TGCAGCGTCCTCCTTACTAGCACAGATACGCAGTATTTT.

Worth noting for this clonotype: A junction boundary mismatches the germline segment, possibly from a read error. V usage is TRBV6-5 and J usage is TRBJ2-1; 12 bases line up with TRBD2. The germline gives CDR1 MNHEY, CDR2 SVGAGI. The CDR3 covers 16 residues. The CDR3 DNA reads as TGTACCAGCAGTCCGACGGAACTAGCGGGGGGCAATGAGCAGTTCTTC. This translates into CTSSPTELAGGNEQFF.

This clonotype was seen a handful of times. This chain joins TRBV15 and TRBJ2-1, with TRBD2 identical over 8 bases. Germline trimming cut 1 base from V and 5 bases from J; bases unmatched to any gene: 4. The CDR3 length is 15 residues. Per the germline V gene, CDR1 is LNHNV and CDR2 is YYDKDF (reference sequence). CDR3 nucleotide sequence: TGTGCCACCAGCAGAGTAGCGGGGTCCCACAATGAGCAGTTCTTC. The encoded protein is CATSRVAGSHNEQFF.

The chain combines TRBV7-3 with TRBJ2-2, with D tentatively TRBD1 or TRBD2 (5 bases each). CDR3 length equals 15 residues. In germline, CDR1 is SGHTA, CDR2 FQGTGA. V was clipped by 5 bases and J by 4 bases, with 14 bases between them. The CDR3 reads CASSLSRDLTGELFF. CDR3 DNA: TGTGCCAGCAGCCTAAGCAGGGACCTCACCGGGGAGCTGTTTTTT. The variable domain in full, with the rest retrieved from reference TRBV7-3 and TRBJ2-2, is GAGVSQTPSNKVTEKGKYVELRCDPISGHTALYWYRQSLGQGPEFLIYFQGTGAADDSGLPNDRFFAVRPEGSVSTLKIQRTERGDSAVYLCASSLSRDLTGELFFGEGSRLTVL.

A remark on this clonotype: At one of its ends the junction is not consistent with the germline gene, which may arise from a read error. The rearrangement uses TRBV11-2 and TRBJ2-3, with D hard to call. Germline V lookup: CDR1 SGHAT, CDR2 FQNNGV. This CDR3 is 14 amino acids long. Written as DNA, the CDR3 is TGTGCCGGCAGCTTAGCACTTTCAACGAATACGCAGTATTTT. Encoded protein: CAGSLALSTNTQYF.

This clonotype has more than one count but fewer than ten. The chain uses TRBV20-1 and TRBJ1-2; the D is unclear. This CDR3 spans 13 amino acids. Trimming shortened V by 5 bases and J by 5 bases, and 15 bases separated the two germline ends. Germline loops: CDR1 DFQATT, CDR2 SNEGSKA (reference sequence). CDR3 nucleotides: TGCAGTGCTCAAGATTCCATCACATATGGCTACACCTTC. Encoded protein: CSAQDSITYGYTF.

In this sample, this clonotype turned up a few times. The chain couples TRBV10-3 to TRBJ1-6, with 7 bases matching TRBD1. This CDR3 has 12 amino acids. Trimming took 10 bases from V and 6 from J; bases not matched to a gene: 3. Per the germline V gene, CDR1 is ENHRY and CDR2 is SYGVKD. CDR3: CATQGGNSPLHF. As DNA, the CDR3 is TGTGCCACCCAGGGGGGTAATTCACCCCTCCACTTT.

The J gene is TRBJ1-1, the V gene TRBV10-3; D is undetermined. The CDR3 extends over 16 amino acids. The V end was cut by 0 bases, the J end by 1 base, with 12 bases between. CDR1 and CDR2 from the germline V gene are ENHRY and SYGVKD. CDR3 loop: CAISESGGPPNTEAFF. The CDR3 DNA is TGTGCCATCAGTGAGTCAGGAGGTCCCCCGAACACTGAAGCTTTCTTT.

This chain links TRBV12-3 or TRBV12-4 with TRBJ1-2; the D gene is possibly TRBD1 (5 bases). CDR3 length: 17 residues. V was clipped by 6 bases and J by 6 bases, with 26 bases between them. CDR3 nucleotide sequence: TGTGCCAGCAGCTGGGGGTTCCGGGACCGACCACAGGATGGCTACACCTTC. Its translation is CASSWGFRDRPQDGYTF.

This chain joins TRBV5-5 and TRBJ1-2; 9 nucleotides align to TRBD1. CDR1 is SGHKS, CDR2 YYEKEE, per germline (reference sequence). This CDR3 contains 14 residues. The V segment lost 3 bases and the J segment 4 bases; nucleotides outside the gene matches: 4. Here the CDR3 reads CASSSTGGFYGYTF. The CDR3 nucleotides read TGTGCCAGCAGCTCCACAGGGGGCTTCTATGGCTACACCTTC.

As to this clonotype: A much larger clonotype is one base distant, so this may be a read error. V and J are TRBV2 and TRBJ2-3; perhaps TRBD1 as D (5 bases). The CDR3 has 12 residues. CDR1 is SNHLY, CDR2 FYNNEI, per germline. CDR3 nucleotides: TGTGCCAGCAGTGGGGGCGCAGATGCGCAGTATTTT. Translated: CASSGGADAQYF.

This clonotype was counted a few times. The chain uses TRBV4-2 and TRBJ2-7; tentatively, D is TRBD2 (6 bases). The CDR3 covers 16 residues. V lost 0 bases and J lost 0, with 12 bases in between. Germline loops: CDR1 LGHNA, CDR2 YNFKEQ. As DNA, the CDR3 is TGTGCCAGCAGCCAAGAGGAGGGCTTGAGCTCCTACGAGCAGTACTTC. It yields the protein CASSQEEGLSSYEQYF.

This clonotype was picked up many times. The V call is TRBV6-5, the J call TRBJ2-7; the D is unclear. The germline V gene has CDR1 MNHEY and CDR2 SVGAGI. The CDR3 loop spans 13 amino acids. V was shortened by 0 bases and J by 2 bases, with 5 bases between the two germline ends. CDR3 sequence reads: CASSYSGTYEQYF. CDR3 nucleotide sequence: TGTGCCAGCAGTTACTCGGGAACCTACGAGCAGTACTTC.